These T cell receptor beta chains were read from a single sample in a study of CD4 and CD8 cells across lung adenocarcinoma regions. TCRdb re-analysed the PCR reads in MiXCR, keeping a single row per CDR3 protein. Of tens of thousands of distinct CDR3 sequences in the sample, 40% to 60% were seen once. The sequenced sample consisted of CD8+ T cells from the center of a lung tumor. The receptor source for this set is a male donor with lung adenocarcinoma. The CD4 and CD8 labels of this study may be unreliable. CDR3s include the opening cysteine and the closing phenylalanine or tryptophan. D genes are given only for firm matches. Expanded clones are given a class, and other clones once, few, many or no size at all.

J: TRBJ2-5; D: NA; V: TRBV6-4; size: many; CDR3: CASSSERGETQYF; DNA: TGTGCCAGCAGTAGCGAACGTGGGGAGACCCAGTACTTC
J: TRBJ2-2; D: NA; V: TRBV6-5; size: few; CDR3: CASSYRAGTLYF; DNA: TGTGCCAGCAGTTACAGGGCCGGGACGCTGTATTTT
J: TRBJ2-7; D: TRBD2; V: TRBV6-2/TRBV6-3; size: NA; CDR3: CASSELAGVEQYF; DNA: TGTGCCAGCAGCGAACTAGCGGGGGTCGAGCAGTACTTC
J: TRBJ2-1; D: NA; V: TRBV7-8; size: NA; CDR3: CASSFPAELYNEQFF; DNA: TGTGCCAGCAGCTTCCCCGCGGAGCTGTACAATGAGCAGTTCTTC
J: TRBJ2-7; D: NA; V: TRBV6-1; size: NA; CDR3: CASSDPQTGGTNAQYF; DNA: TGTGCCAGCAGTGACCCGCAGACTGGGGGGACAAATGCGCAGTACTTC
J: TRBJ1-2; D: TRBD1; V: TRBV15; size: NA; CDR3: CATSKGGQGGYTF; DNA: TGTGCCACCAGCAAAGGAGGACAGGGTGGCTACACCTTC
J: TRBJ2-1; D: TRBD1; V: TRBV4-1; size: many; CDR3: CASSPQEQGADEQFF; DNA: TGCGCCAGCAGCCCCCAAGAACAGGGGGCAGATGAGCAGTTCTTC
J: TRBJ2-4; D: NA; V: TRBV6-1; size: once; CDR3: CASSEAGPWAKDMQYF; DNA: TGTGCCAGCAGTGAAGCGGGGCCGTGGGCTAAAGACATGCAGTACTTC
J: TRBJ2-1; D: NA; V: TRBV12-3/TRBV12-4; size: few; CDR3: CASSLAYLAGEQFF; DNA: TGTGCCAGCAGTTTAGCGTATCTAGCTGGGGAGCAGTTCTTC
J: TRBJ2-3; D: TRBD1; V: TRBV7-2; size: NA; CDR3: CARGLGGGDKDTQYF; DNA: TGTGCCAGGGGCTTAGGGGGCGGTGACAAAGATACGCAGTATTTC
J: TRBJ2-1; D: NA; V: TRBV6-1; size: NA; CDR3: CASSGTWASGTDEQFF; DNA: NA
J: TRBJ2-1; D: NA; V: TRBV7-3; size: many; CDR3: CASSSRRDNEQFF; DNA: TGTGCCAGCAGCTCCCGTCGTGACAATGAGCAGTTCTTC
J: TRBJ2-7; D: NA; V: TRBV6-1; size: NA; CDR3: CASRLTGGDYEQYF; DNA: TGTGCCAGCAGGCTGACAGGTGGGGACTACGAGCAGTACTTC
J: TRBJ2-7; D: TRBD2; V: TRBV6-1; size: medium-sized; CDR3: CASRPSGDAYEQYF; DNA: TGTGCCAGCAGACCTAGCGGGGATGCCTACGAGCAGTACTTC
J: TRBJ2-2; D: NA; V: TRBV5-6; size: NA; CDR3: CASTSVWPDTGELFF; DNA: TGTGCCAGCACCTCGGTCTGGCCTGACACCGGGGAGCTGTTTTTT
J: TRBJ2-7; D: NA; V: TRBV6-1; size: NA; CDR3: CASGEAGGGVGDTQYF; DNA: TGTGCCAGCGGTGAAGCCGGGGGAGGTGTCGGGGATACGCAGTACTTC
J: TRBJ2-1; D: NA; V: TRBV6-2/TRBV6-3; size: NA; CDR3: CASSYSPQDLWNEQFF; DNA: TGTGCCAGCAGTTACTCTCCACAGGATCTTTGGAATGAGCAGTTCTTC
J: TRBJ2-1; D: TRBD1; V: TRBV6-5; size: once; CDR3: CASSYWDRAAEQFF; DNA: TGTGCCAGCAGTTACTGGGACAGGGCGGCTGAGCAGTTCTTC
J: TRBJ2-7; D: TRBD2; V: TRBV10-3; size: NA; CDR3: CASRAGSGSGDPDTQYF; DNA: TGTGCCTCCAGGGCGGGATCCGGGAGCGGGGACCCAGATACGCAGTACTTC
J: TRBJ2-1; D: NA; V: TRBV6-6; size: many; CDR3: CASSYTKDSARFF; DNA: TGTGCCAGCAGTTACACCAAGGACTCCGCGAGGTTCTTC
J: TRBJ2-5; D: TRBD1; V: TRBV6-5; size: NA; CDR3: CASSYSDGQGSEQYF; DNA: TGTGCCAGCAGTTATTCCGATGGACAGGGTAGTGAGCAGTACTTC
J: TRBJ2-1; D: TRBD1; V: TRBV10-3; size: NA; CDR3: CATTGQGSETQFF; DNA: TGTGCCACTACGGGACAGGGCAGCGAGACCCAGTTCTTC
J: TRBJ2-1; D: NA; V: TRBV7-2; size: NA; CDR3: CASSFSGGSYNEQFF; DNA: TGTGCCAGCAGCTTCTCAGGCGGATCGTACAATGAGCAGTTCTTC
J: TRBJ2-5; D: TRBD2; V: TRBV6-1; size: few; CDR3: CASGRAIQTQYF; DNA: TGTGCCAGCGGGAGGGCCATCCAGACCCAGTACTTC
J: TRBJ2-1; D: NA; V: TRBV27; size: NA; CDR3: CGSSPVRRAKNEQFF; DNA: TGTGGCAGCAGTCCGGTGCGGAGAGCCAAAAATGAGCAGTTCTTC
J: TRBJ1-2; D: NA; V: TRBV12-3/TRBV12-4; size: NA; CDR3: CASSSPGTVFGYTF; DNA: TGTGCCAGCAGTTCCCCCGGGACGGTTTTTGGCTACACCTTC
J: TRBJ1-1; D: NA; V: TRBV20-1; size: NA; CDR3: CSARDRGVGGTEAFF; DNA: TGCAGTGCTAGAGATCGAGGGGTAGGGGGCACTGAAGCTTTCTTT
J: TRBJ2-3; D: NA; V: TRBV11-3; size: NA; CDR3: CASSLDRSTQYF; DNA: TGTGCCAGCAGCTTAGATCGAAGTACGCAGTATTTT
J: TRBJ2-1; D: TRBD2; V: TRBV30; size: NA; CDR3: CAWSVLGGSNFANEQFF; DNA: TGTGCCTGGAGTGTACTGGGCGGGAGTAATTTTGCCAATGAGCAGTTCTTC
J: TRBJ1-1; D: NA; V: TRBV6-1; size: NA; CDR3: CASTHTEAFF; DNA: TGTGCCAGCACCCACACTGAAGCTTTCTTT
J: TRBJ2-5; D: TRBD1; V: TRBV18; size: NA; CDR3: CASSPGTGPKTQYF; DNA: TGTGCCAGCTCACCAGGGACAGGGCCAAAGACCCAGTACTTC
J: TRBJ1-2; D: NA; V: TRBV6-1; size: NA; CDR3: CASSESGREYGYTF; DNA: TGTGCCAGCAGTGAAAGTGGTAGGGAATATGGCTACACCTTC
J: TRBJ2-5; D: NA; V: TRBV7-2; size: many; CDR3: CASSPSFAKTQYF; DNA: TGTGCCAGCAGCCCCTCTTTCGCAAAGACCCAGTACTTC
J: TRBJ2-3; D: TRBD2; V: TRBV6-1; size: NA; CDR3: CASSRLAGSSDTQYF; DNA: TGTGCCAGCAGTAGACTAGCGGGTTCTTCAGATACGCAGTATTTT
J: TRBJ2-7; D: TRBD2; V: TRBV6-6; size: many; CDR3: CASRGTSGSYEQYF; DNA: TGTGCCAGCAGAGGGACTAGCGGGAGCTACGAGCAGTACTTC
J: TRBJ2-3; D: NA; V: TRBV6-1; size: NA; CDR3: CAGSGEGATDTQYF; DNA: TGTGCGGGCAGTGGGGAGGGGGCCACAGATACGCAGTACTTT
J: TRBJ2-7; D: TRBD2; V: TRBV12-3/TRBV12-4; size: few; CDR3: CASSGGLAGYEQYF; DNA: TGTGCCAGCAGTGGGGGACTAGCGGGGTACGAGCAGTACTTC
J: TRBJ2-7; D: TRBD2; V: TRBV10-1; size: once; CDR3: CASRRGVAGLLAKDTQYF; DNA: TGCGCCAGCAGGCGAGGAGTAGCGGGGCTGTTGGCCAAAGATACGCAGTACTTC
J: TRBJ2-6; D: TRBD1; V: TRBV12-3/TRBV12-4; size: few; CDR3: CASSRQGSGANVLTF; DNA: TGTGCCAGCAGTCGACAGGGCTCTGGGGCCAACGTCCTGACTTTC
J: TRBJ2-1; D: TRBD1; V: TRBV14; size: NA; CDR3: CASSQADRAGSYNEQFF; DNA: TGTGCCAGCAGCCAAGCCGACAGGGCTGGATCCTACAATGAGCAGTTCTTC
J: TRBJ2-1; D: TRBD1; V: TRBV7-3; size: NA; CDR3: CASSLTWDRGGDEQFF; DNA: TGTGCCAGCAGCTTAACGTGGGACAGGGGTGGGGATGAGCAGTTCTTC
J: TRBJ2-4; D: TRBD1; V: TRBV6-1; size: NA; CDR3: CASATGQSAKNIQYF; DNA: TGTGCCAGCGCCACGGGACAGTCCGCCAAAAACATTCAGTACTTC
J: TRBJ2-3; D: TRBD2; V: TRBV11-3; size: many; CDR3: CASSSGGGFVNTQYF; DNA: TGTGCCAGCAGCTCCGGGGGAGGGTTTGTGAATACGCAGTATTTT
J: TRBJ2-7; D: NA; V: TRBV7-2; size: few; CDR3: CASRPLPGASYEQYF; DNA: TGTGCCAGCAGACCACTACCGGGGGCCTCCTACGAGCAGTACTTC